The 9 T cell receptor beta chains below were found in one sample sequenced in a study of control samples from healthy donors and cancer patients. The table came from immunoSEQ multiplex PCR; TCRdb's copy has only in-frame clones and leaves some out. The repertoire holds nearly 200,000 clones, with about 89% as singletons. The sample was blood. All receptors come from a young man in good health.

The chain has TRBV4-2 and TRBJ1-2; TRBD1 matches at 9 bases. The CDR3 is 14 amino acids. Per the germline V gene, CDR1 is LGHNA and CDR2 is YNFKEQ. Trimming took 4 bases from V and 1 from J; bases not matched to a gene: 1. Written as DNA, the CDR3 is TGTGCCAGCAGCCCGACAGGGGGTAACTATGGCTACACCTTC. This gives the protein CASSPTGGNYGYTF.

A note on this clone: A single base separates this from a much larger clone, so it may be a read error. Distinct nucleotide sequences in the sample also encode this CDR3. The V call is TRBV2, the J call TRBJ2-7; D is possibly TRBD2 (7 bases). Germline CDR1 is SNHLY and CDR2 is FYNNEI. Trimming shortened V by 11 bases and J by 3 bases, and 14 bases separated the two germline ends. This CDR3 has 12 residues. For the CDR3, the DNA is TGTGCCGGGGGGGGCGCGAGCTACGAGCAGTACTTC. Its translation: CAGGGASYEQYF.

The chain employs TRBV5-6 and TRBJ2-2, with 10 bases lining up with TRBD1. Trimming at V came to 9 bases and at J to 3 bases, leaving 8 bases not matched to a gene. The CDR3 is 15 residues long. Germline-derived CDR1 and CDR2 are SGHDT and YYEEEE. The CDR3 loop reads CATCEGTGDTGELFF. CDR3 DNA sequence: TGTGCCACCTGCGAGGGGACAGGGGACACCGGGGAGCTGTTTTTT.

The rearrangement uses TRBV3-1 (or the pseudogene TRBV3-2) and TRBJ1-1, with D perhaps TRBD1 (6 bases). Germline V lookup: CDR1 LGHDT, CDR2 YNNKEL (reference sequence). Deletions cut 5 bases from V and 1 base from J, with 11 bases between. This CDR3 is 14 amino acids long. This chain's CDR3 is CASSARTANTEAFF. Written as DNA, the CDR3 is TGTGCCAGCAGCGCAAGGACAGCGAACACTGAAGCTTTCTTT.

This sequence joins TRBV5-5 and TRBJ1-5; D may be TRBD1 (6 bases). V shed 4 bases and J shed 3 bases, with 11 bases lying between them. Germline assignment: CDR1 SGHKS and CDR2 YYEKEE (reference sequence). The CDR3 is 14 amino acids. CDR3 nucleotide sequence: TGTGCCAGCAGCACCGGACAGTTCAATCAGCCCCAGCATTTT. Protein product: CASSTGQFNQPQHF.

The chain carries TRBV21-1 and TRBJ2-5; the table's D call TRBD2 went unverified against the DNA. TRBV21-1 is given as a pseudogene. The CDR3 consists of 15 residues. CDR3 sequence (DNA): TGTGCCAGCAGCAAAGCTTCGGTCGGTCAAGAGACCCAGTACTTC. Amino acids: CASSKASVGQETQYF.

This chain connects TRBV4-2 to TRBJ2-7; D is possibly TRBD2 (5 bases). Between the trimmed V and J ends, which lost 2 bases and 1 base, there was a span of 9 bases. Germline assignment: CDR1 LGHNA and CDR2 YNFKEQ. CDR3 size: 14 residues. CDR3 DNA sequence: TGTGCCAGCAGCCAATCGGGGTGGTCCTACGAGCAGTACTTC. Translation gives CASSQSGWSYEQYF.

As DNA, the CDR3 is TGTGCCAGTACCCCTGTGGACAGGGCGAACACTGAAGCTTTCTTT. Protein: CASTPVDRANTEAFF. The chain couples TRBV19 to TRBJ1-1; 8 positions match TRBD1. The CDR3 is 15 residues long. V was pared by 7 bases and J by 1 base, with 8 bases of the junction left unmatched. CDR1 LNHDA and CDR2 SQIVND come from the germline V gene (reference sequence).

The V call is TRBV3-1 (or the pseudogene TRBV3-2), the J call TRBJ1-6, with TRBD1 matching over 7 bases. Germline V gives CDR1 LGHDT, CDR2 YNNKEL (reference sequence). Trimming at V came to 6 bases and at J to 7 bases, leaving 6 bases not matched to a gene. CDR3 length: 14 residues. The CDR3 spells CASRTQGENSPLHF. In DNA form, the CDR3 reads TGTGCCAGCAGAACCCAGGGGGAGAATTCACCCCTCCACTTT.